The present T cell receptor beta chain was sequenced within a study of response to subunit inactivated influenza vaccine. Deletions cut 4 bases from V and 5 bases from J, with 14 bases between. Germline V gene lookup returns CDR1 SNHLY and CDR2 FYNNEI. The CDR3 contains 14 residues. One entry per CDR3 protein, called by TCRdb with MiXCR from the RT-PCR reads. The table has a few hundred thousand distinct CDR3 sequences, about 15% seen once. This specimen was PBMCs from blood, taken approximately 13 days after vaccination. This sequence joins TRBV2 and TRBJ1-1; TRBD1 might be the D (5 bases). This clonotype was sampled from a man aged 45-65 years who received an inactivated influenza vaccine. The CDR3 bases are TGTGCCAGCAGTGTCCAGGGAACCAAAACTGAAGCTTTCTTT. Its protein product is CASSVQGTKTEAFF. Variable domain in full (rest from reference TRBV2 and TRBJ1-1): EPEVTQTPSHQVTQMGQEVILRCVPISNHLYFYWYRQILGQKVEFLVSFYNNEISEKSEIFDDQFSVERPDGSNFTLKIRSTKLEDSAMYFCASSVQGTKTEAFFGQGTRLTVV.